The present T cell receptor beta chain was sequenced within a study of T cells in Graves' hyperthyroidism and ophthalmopathy. Whole-study findings and limits: Appearing also in blood were most of the thyroid clonotypes expanded above 0.001.

The V gene's germline CDR1 is MDHEN and CDR2 SYDVKM. The CDR3 length is 16 residues. V lost 10 bases and J lost 3, with 24 bases in between. This clonotype was recorded many times. What it recognizes is unknown. RNA transcripts yielded amplified TCR beta CDR3 regions. First-round RT-PCR with HTBI primers amplified the TCR CDR3 region. TCRdb passed the multiplex PCR reads through MiXCR, listing each CDR3 protein once. The data contain under 650,000 distinct CDR3 sequences, roughly 16% of them singletons. Diagnosis rested on symptoms, serum thyroxine and TRAb, thyroid ultrasound, and orbital computed tomography.

This clonotype was sampled from a woman under 40 with Graves' hyperthyroidism. The chain employs TRBV28 and TRBJ2-5, with a tentative D call TRBD1 (5 bases). The sequenced sample was blood. The CDR3 is CAIAAARAEKEETQYF. The DNA of the CDR3 is TGTGCCATTGCCGCGGCCAGGGCGGAGAAAGAAGAGACCCAGTACTTC.